The clone carrying this T cell receptor beta chain has only a few counts. V lost 0 bases and J lost 8; bases outside the gene matches: 7. This CDR3 spans 15 amino acids. Germline CDR1 SGHRS, CDR2 YFSETQ. Time point described: newly diagnosed GD, antithyroid drugs for less than 3 months. Researchers made the TCR library from RNA that was extracted from PBMCs. Graves' disease diagnosis used American Thyroid Association guidelines. Patients hailed from an endocrinology department in Xi'an, China. Relying on iRepertoire HTBI primers and Arm-PCR of CDR3 regions, the team built TCR beta libraries. One entry per CDR3 protein results from TCRdb running MiXCR on the multiplex PCR reads. The sample includes some 330,000 distinct CDR3 sequences, about an eighth of them seen just once. The data are from a study of regulatory T cells in long-lasting Graves disease. This sample also belongs to another study, concerning T cells in Graves' hyperthyroidism and ophthalmopathy. That report adds: A model built on 13 V-J features separated ophthalmopathy from stable hyperthyroidism.

This TCR derives from a woman aged 18-35 years with Graves disease. This sample comprised peripheral blood mononuclear cells (PBMCs), obtained at new diagnosis, from a patient treated with antithyroid drugs. This chain joins TRBV5-1 and TRBJ2-1, with 8 bases that match TRBD1. CDR3 amino acids: CASSLVGQGVDEQFF. CDR3 DNA sequence: TGCGCCAGCAGCTTGGTCGGACAGGGTGTCGATGAGCAGTTCTTC.